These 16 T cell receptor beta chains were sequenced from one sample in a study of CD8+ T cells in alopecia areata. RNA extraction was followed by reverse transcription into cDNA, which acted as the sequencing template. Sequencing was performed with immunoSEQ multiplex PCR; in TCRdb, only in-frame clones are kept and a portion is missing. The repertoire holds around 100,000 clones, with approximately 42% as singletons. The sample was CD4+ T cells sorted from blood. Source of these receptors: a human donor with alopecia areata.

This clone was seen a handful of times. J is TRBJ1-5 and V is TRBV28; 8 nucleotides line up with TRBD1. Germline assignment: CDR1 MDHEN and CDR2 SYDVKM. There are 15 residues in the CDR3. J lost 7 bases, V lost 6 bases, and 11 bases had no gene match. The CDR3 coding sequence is TGTGCCAGCAGGGCCTCGGACAGGGCGGGGCAGCCCCAGCATTTT. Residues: CASRASDRAGQPQHF.

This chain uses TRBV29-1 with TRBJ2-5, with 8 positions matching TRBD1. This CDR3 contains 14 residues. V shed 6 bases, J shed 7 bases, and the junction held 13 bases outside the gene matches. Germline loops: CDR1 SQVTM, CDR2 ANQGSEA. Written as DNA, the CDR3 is TGCAGCGTAATTTTCCAGGGGGCCAGGGGGACCCAGTACTTC. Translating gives CSVIFQGARGTQYF. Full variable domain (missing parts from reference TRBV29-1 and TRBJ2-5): SAVISQKPSRDICQRGTSLTIQCQVDSQVTMMFWYRQQPGQSLTLIATANQGSEATYESGFVIDKFPISRPNLTFSTLTVSNMSPEDSSIYLCSVIFQGARGTQYFGPGTRLLVL.

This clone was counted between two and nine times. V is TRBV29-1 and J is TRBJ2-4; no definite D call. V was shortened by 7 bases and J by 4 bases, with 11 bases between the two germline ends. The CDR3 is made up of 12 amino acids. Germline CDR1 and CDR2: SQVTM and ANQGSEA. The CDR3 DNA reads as TGCAGCGGGGGTGAAGGAAAAAACATTCAGTACTTC. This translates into CSGGEGKNIQYF.

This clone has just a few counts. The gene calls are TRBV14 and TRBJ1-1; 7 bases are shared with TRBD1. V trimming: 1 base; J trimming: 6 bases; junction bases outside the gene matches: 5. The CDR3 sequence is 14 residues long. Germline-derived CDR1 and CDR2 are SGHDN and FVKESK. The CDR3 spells CASSQAVRGPEAFF. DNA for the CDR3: TGTGCCAGCAGCCAAGCTGTGAGGGGGCCTGAAGCTTTCTTT.

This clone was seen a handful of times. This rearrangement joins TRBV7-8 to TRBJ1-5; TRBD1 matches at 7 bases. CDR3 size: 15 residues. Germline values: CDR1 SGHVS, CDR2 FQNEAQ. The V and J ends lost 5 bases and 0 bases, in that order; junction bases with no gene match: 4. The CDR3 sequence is CASSRDSNSNQPQHF. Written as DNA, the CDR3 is TGTGCCAGCAGCCGGGACAGTAATAGCAATCAGCCCCAGCATTTT.

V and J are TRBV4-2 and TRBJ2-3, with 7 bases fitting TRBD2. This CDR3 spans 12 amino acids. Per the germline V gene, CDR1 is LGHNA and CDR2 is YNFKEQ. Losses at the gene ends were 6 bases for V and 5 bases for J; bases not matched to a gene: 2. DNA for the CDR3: TGTGCCAGCAGATCGGGGGGAGATACGCAGTATTTT. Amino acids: CASRSGGDTQYF.

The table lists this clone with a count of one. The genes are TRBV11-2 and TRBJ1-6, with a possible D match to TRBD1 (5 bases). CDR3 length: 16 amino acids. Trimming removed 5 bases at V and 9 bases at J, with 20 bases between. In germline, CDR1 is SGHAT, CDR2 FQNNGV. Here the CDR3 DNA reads TGTGCCAGCAGCAACTCCGGGACGGCCGTTGGTTCACCCCTCCACTTT. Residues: CASSNSGTAVGSPLHF.

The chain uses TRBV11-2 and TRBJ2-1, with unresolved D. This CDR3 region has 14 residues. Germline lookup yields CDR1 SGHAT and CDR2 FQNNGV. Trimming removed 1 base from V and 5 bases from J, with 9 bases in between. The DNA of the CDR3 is TGTGCCAGCAGCTTAGCCCTAAGTAACAATGAGCAGTTCTTC. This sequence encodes CASSLALSNNEQFF. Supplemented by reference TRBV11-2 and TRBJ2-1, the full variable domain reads EAGVAQSPRYKIIEKRQSVAFWCNPISGHATLYWYQQILGQGPKLLIQFQNNGVVDDSQLPKDRFSAERLKGVDSTLKIQPAKLEDSAVYLCASSLALSNNEQFFGPGTRLTVL.

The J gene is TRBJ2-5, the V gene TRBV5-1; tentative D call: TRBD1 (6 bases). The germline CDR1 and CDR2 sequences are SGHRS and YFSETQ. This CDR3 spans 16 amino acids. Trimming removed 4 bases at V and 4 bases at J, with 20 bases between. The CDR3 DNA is TGCGCCAGCAGCCGTTCACTGGGACAAGTTATAGAGACCCAGTACTTC. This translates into CASSRSLGQVIETQYF. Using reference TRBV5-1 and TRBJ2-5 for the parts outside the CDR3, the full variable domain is KAGVTQTPRYLIKTRGQQVTLSCSPISGHRSVSWYQQTPGQGLQFLFEYFSETQRNKGNFPGRFSGRQFSNSRSEMNVSTLELGDSALYLCASSRSLGQVIETQYFGPGTRLLVL.

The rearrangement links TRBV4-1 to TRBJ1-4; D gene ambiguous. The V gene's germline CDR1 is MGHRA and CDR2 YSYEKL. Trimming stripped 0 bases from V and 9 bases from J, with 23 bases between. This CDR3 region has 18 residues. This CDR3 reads CASSQDRSRPDDDKKLFF. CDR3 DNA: TGCGCCAGCAGCCAAGATCGCTCGAGGCCGGACGACGACAAAAAACTGTTTTTT.

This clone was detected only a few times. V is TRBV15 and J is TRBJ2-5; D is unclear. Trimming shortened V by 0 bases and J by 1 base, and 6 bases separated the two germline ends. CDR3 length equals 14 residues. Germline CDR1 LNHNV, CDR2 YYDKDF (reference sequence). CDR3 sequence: CATSRDRGQETQYF. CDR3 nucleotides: TGTGCCACCAGCAGAGATCGTGGCCAAGAGACCCAGTACTTC.

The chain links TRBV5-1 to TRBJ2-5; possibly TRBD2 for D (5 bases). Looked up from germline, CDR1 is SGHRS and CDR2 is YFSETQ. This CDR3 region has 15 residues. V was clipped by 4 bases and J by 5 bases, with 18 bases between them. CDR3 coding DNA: TGCGCCAGCAGCCCGATGACGAGCGGTGTGGAGACCCAGTACTTC. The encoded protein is CASSPMTSGVETQYF.

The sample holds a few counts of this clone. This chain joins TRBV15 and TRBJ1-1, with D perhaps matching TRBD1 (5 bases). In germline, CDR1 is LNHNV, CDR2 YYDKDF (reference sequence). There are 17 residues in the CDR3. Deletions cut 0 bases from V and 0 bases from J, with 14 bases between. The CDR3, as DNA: TGTGCCACCAGCAGAGACGCGGGGGTTGGCATGAACACTGAAGCTTTCTTT. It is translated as CATSRDAGVGMNTEAFF.

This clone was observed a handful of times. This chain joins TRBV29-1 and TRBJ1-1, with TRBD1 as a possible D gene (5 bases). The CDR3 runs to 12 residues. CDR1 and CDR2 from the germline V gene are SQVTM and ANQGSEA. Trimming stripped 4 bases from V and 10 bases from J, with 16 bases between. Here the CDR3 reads CSVGWGRVGAFF. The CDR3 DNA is TGCAGCGTTGGTTGGGGACGGGTTGGAGCTTTCTTT.

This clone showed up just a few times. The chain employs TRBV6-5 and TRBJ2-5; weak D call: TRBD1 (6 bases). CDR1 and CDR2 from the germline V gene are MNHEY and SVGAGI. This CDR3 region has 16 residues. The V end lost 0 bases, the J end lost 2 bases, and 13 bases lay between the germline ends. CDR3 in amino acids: CASSYSRPGQQETQYF. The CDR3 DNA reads TGTGCCAGCAGTTACTCGAGACCGGGACAACAAGAGACCCAGTACTTC.

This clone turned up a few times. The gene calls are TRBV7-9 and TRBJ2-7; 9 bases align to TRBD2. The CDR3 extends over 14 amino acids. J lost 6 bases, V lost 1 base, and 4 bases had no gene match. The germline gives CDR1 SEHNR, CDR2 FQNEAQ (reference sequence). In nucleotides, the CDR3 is TGTGCCAGCAGCTTAGAGGGCGGGAGGGGCGAGCAGTACTTC. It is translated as CASSLEGGRGEQYF.